This record concerns one TCR beta chain sequence. The CDR3 spans 14 residues. The V end was cut by 4 bases, the J end by 2 bases, with 10 bases between. Germline V CDR1 and CDR2: SGHRS, YFSETQ. Repertoires were generated with immunoSEQ multiplex PCR, while TCRdb's copy carries only in-frame clones and drops some. The data contain roughly 100,000 clones, approximately 80% of them seen just once; the ten biggest clones take up approximately 1.2%. The data were taken from a study of OX40 agonist ivuxolimab in advanced cancers. Study overall: Dose-escalation patients were diagnosed with hepatocellular carcinoma, melanoma, renal cell cancer or head and neck cancer. The eligibility criteria allowed prior anti-PD-1, anti-PD-L1 or anti-CTLA-4 therapy, and about 40% had some.

The clonotype was recovered from an adult with an advanced solid tumor such as melanoma, head and neck, liver or kidney cancer. The source material was CD4+ or CD8+ T cells sorted from blood, sampled in a trial of the OX40 agonist ivuxolimab. The rearrangement joins TRBV5-1 to TRBJ2-1; TRBD1 might be the D (5 bases). The CDR3 protein is CASSTQGPYNEQFF. The CDR3 DNA follows: TGCGCCAGCAGCACGCAGGGTCCCTACAATGAGCAGTTCTTC.